The T cell receptor (beta chain) under discussion was sequenced for a study of control samples from healthy donors and cancer patients. The repertoire was sequenced with immunoSEQ multiplex PCR; TCRdb's copy has only in-frame clones and lacks some. The data hold just over 80,000 clones, with approximately 94% observed a single time. This CDR3 has 16 amino acids. V lost 1 base to trimming and J lost 1 base, with 11 bases between them. Germline V gives CDR1 LGHDT, CDR2 YNNKEL (reference sequence). Sequenced input: blood. This sequence was found in a woman aged 18 to 35 in good health. J is TRBJ2-4 and V is TRBV3-1 (or the pseudogene TRBV3-2); TRBD1 or TRBD2 may be the D gene (5 bases each). CDR3 residues: CASSQGSRDAKNIQYF. In DNA form, the CDR3 reads TGTGCCAGCAGCCAAGGGTCCCGGGACGCCAAAAACATTCAGTACTTC.